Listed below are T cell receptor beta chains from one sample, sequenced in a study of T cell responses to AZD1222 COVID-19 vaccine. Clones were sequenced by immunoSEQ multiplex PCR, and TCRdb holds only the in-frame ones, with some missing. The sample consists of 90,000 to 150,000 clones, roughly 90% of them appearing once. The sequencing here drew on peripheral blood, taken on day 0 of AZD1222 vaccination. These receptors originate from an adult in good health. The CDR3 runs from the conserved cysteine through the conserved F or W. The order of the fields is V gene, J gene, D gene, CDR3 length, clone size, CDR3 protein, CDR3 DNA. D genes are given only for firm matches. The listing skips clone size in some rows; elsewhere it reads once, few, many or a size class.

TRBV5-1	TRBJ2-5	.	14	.	CASSLAPRQETQYF	TGCGCCAGCAGCTTGGCCCCCCGTCAAGAGACCCAGTACTTC
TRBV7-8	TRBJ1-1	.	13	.	CASSLTANTEAFF	TGTGCCAGCAGTTTGACAGCGAACACTGAAGCTTTCTTT
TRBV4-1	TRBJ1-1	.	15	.	CASSQVEGLSTEAFF	TGCGCCAGCAGCCAAGTTGAGGGACTGAGCACTGAAGCTTTCTTT
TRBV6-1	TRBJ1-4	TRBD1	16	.	CASSEIPGTGGEKLFF	TGTGCCAGCAGTGAGATTCCCGGGACAGGGGGTGAAAAACTGTTTTTT
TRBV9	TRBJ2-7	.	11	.	CASSPYPEQYF	TGTGCCAGCAGCCCCTACCCCGAGCAGTACTTC
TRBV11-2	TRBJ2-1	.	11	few	CASSPSNEQFF	TGTGCCAGCAGCCCGTCCAATGAGCAGTTCTTC
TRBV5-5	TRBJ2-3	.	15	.	CASSLADARANTQYF	TGTGCCAGCAGCTTGGCCGACGCAAGGGCAAATACGCAGTATTTT
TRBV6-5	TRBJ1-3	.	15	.	CASSMDRISGNTIYF	TGTGCCAGCAGCATGGACCGAATCTCTGGAAACACCATATATTTT
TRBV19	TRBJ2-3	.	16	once	CASSTRTTASTDTQYF	TGTGCCAGTAGTACCCGGACAACAGCTAGCACAGATACGCAGTATTTT
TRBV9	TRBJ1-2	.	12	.	CASSVGGYGYTF	TGTGCCAGCAGCGTAGGGGGCTATGGCTACACCTTC
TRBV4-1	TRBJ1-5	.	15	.	CASSQGRVVNQPQHF	TGCGCCAGCAGCCAGGGACGGGTAGTCAATCAGCCCCAGCATTTT
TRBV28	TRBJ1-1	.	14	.	CASSQTLRNTEAFF	TGTGCCAGCAGCCAGACGTTAAGGAACACTGAAGCTTTCTTT
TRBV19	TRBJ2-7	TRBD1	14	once	CASSTGQGDYEQYF	TGTGCCAGTAGCACGGGACAGGGAGACTACGAGCAGTACTTC
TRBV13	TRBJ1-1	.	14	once	CASSLALRNTEAFF	TGTGCCAGCAGCCTAGCACTAAGGAACACTGAAGCTTTCTTT
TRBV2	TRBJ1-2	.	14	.	CASSEGRGGYGYTF	TGTGCCAGCAGTGAGGGGAGGGGAGGCTATGGCTACACCTTC
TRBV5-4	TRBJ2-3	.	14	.	CASSLYEEGDTQYF	TGTGCCAGCAGCTTGTATGAGGAGGGAGATACGCAGTATTTT
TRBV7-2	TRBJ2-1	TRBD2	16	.	CASSLVGTSVYNEQFF	TGTGCCAGCAGCTTAGTAGGGACTAGCGTTTACAATGAGCAGTTCTTC
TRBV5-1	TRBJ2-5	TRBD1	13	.	CATTDRGTETQYF	TGCGCCACCACCGACAGGGGGACAGAGACCCAGTACTTC
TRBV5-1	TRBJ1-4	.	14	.	CASSRGTLGEKLFF	TGCGCCAGCAGCAGAGGGACCCTAGGGGAAAAACTGTTTTTT
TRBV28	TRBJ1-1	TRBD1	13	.	CASRRQGITEAFF	TGTGCCAGCAGGCGACAGGGGATTACTGAAGCTTTCTTT
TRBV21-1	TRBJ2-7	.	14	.	CASSKGLSGYEQYF	TGTGCCAGCAGCAAGGGACTTTCGGGCTACGAGCAGTACTTC
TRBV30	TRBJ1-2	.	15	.	CAWSVPRVSNYGYTF	TGTGCCTGGAGTGTACCCAGGGTCTCTAACTATGGCTACACCTTC
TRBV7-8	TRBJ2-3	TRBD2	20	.	CASSLRSSGGVKASTDTQYF	TGTGCCAGCAGCTTAAGGTCCAGCGGGGGCGTAAAAGCTAGCACAGATACGCAGTATTTT
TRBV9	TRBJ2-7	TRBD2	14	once	CASSPSGSSYEQYF	TGTGCCAGCAGCCCTAGCGGGTCCTCCTACGAGCAGTACTTC
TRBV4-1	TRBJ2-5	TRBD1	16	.	CASSQPTGGSQETQYF	TGCGCCAGCAGCCAACCGACAGGGGGAAGCCAAGAGACCCAGTACTTC
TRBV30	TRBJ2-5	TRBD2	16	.	CAWSEKPLAGGETQYF	TGTGCCTGGAGCGAAAAACCCTTAGCGGGGGGGGAGACCCAGTACTTC
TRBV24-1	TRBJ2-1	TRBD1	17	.	CATSGSAGDRGYNEQFF	TGTGCCACCAGTGGCTCCGCAGGGGACAGGGGATACAATGAGCAGTTCTTC
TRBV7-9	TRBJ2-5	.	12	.	CASRYNLREQYF	TGTGCCAGCAGGTATAATTTGAGGGAGCAGTACTTC
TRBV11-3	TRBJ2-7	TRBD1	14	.	CASNNDRVSYEQYF	TGTGCCAGCAACAACGACAGGGTTTCCTACGAGCAGTACTTC
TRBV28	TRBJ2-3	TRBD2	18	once	CASSLWGTSGASTDTQYF	TGTGCCAGCAGTTTATGGGGGACTAGCGGGGCGAGCACAGATACGCAGTATTTT
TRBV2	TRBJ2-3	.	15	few	CASKSKSTTTDTQYF	TGTGCCAGCAAATCAAAGTCGACAACCACAGATACGCAGTATTTT
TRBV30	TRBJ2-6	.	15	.	CAWITWGGGANVLTF	TGTGCCTGGATAACCTGGGGCGGTGGGGCCAACGTCCTGACTTTC
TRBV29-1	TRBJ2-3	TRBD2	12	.	CSVEEVAGVRYF	TGCAGCGTTGAAGAAGTAGCGGGGGTAAGGTATTTT
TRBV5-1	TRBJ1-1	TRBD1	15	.	CASSQGTGPGTEAFF	TGCGCCAGCAGCCAAGGGACAGGGCCCGGGACTGAAGCTTTCTTT
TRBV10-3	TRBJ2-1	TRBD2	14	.	CAIRGLGKDNEQFF	TGTGCCATCAGGGGACTAGGGAAGGACAATGAGCAGTTCTTC
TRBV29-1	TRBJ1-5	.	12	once	CSVWDGDQPQHF	TGCAGCGTTTGGGACGGTGATCAGCCCCAGCATTTT
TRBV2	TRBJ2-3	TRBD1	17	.	CASSELGTGDFTDTQYF	TGTGCCAGCAGTGAATTGGGGACAGGGGATTTCACAGATACGCAGTATTTT
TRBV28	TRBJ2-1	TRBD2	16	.	CASSSSSGLAYNEQFF	TGTGCCAGCAGTTCCTCATCGGGACTAGCCTACAATGAGCAGTTCTTC
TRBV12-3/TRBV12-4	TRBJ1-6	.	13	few	CASSQGGGSPLHF	TGTGCCAGTTCACAGGGAGGGGGTTCACCCCTCCACTTT
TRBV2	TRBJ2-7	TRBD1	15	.	CASSLDRGPSYEQYF	TGTGCCAGCAGTCTAGACAGGGGGCCATCCTACGAGCAGTACTTC
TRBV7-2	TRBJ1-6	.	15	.	CASSLVIQGRSPLHF	TGTGCCAGCAGCTTGGTTATCCAGGGCCGGTCACCCCTCCACTTT
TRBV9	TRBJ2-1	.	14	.	CASGRDSSYNEQFF	TGTGCCAGCGGGCGGGACAGCTCCTACAATGAGCAGTTCTTC
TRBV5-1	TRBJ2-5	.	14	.	CASSRQEIVETQYF	TGCGCCAGCAGCAGACAGGAGATAGTGGAGACCCAGTACTTC
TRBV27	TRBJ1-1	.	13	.	CASSLSWTEKAFF	TGTGCCAGCAGCCTATCGTGGACCGAAAAAGCTTTCTTT
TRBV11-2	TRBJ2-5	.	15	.	CASSSFRDTIPAQYF	TGTGCCAGCAGCTCCTTTCGGGACACCATACCAGCCCAGTACTTC
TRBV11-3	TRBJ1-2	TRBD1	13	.	CASSSGTGVGYTF	TGTGCCAGCAGCTCCGGGACAGGGGTCGGCTACACCTTC
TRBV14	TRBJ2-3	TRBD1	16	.	CASSLPFRQGRDTQYF	TGTGCCAGCAGCCTTCCATTTCGACAGGGAAGAGATACGCAGTATTTT
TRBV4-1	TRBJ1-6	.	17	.	CASSQEGGGSYNSPLHF	TGCGCCAGCAGCCAAGAGGGGGGAGGCTCCTATAATTCACCCCTCCACTTT
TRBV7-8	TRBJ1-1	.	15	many	CASSPLGALNTEAFF	TGTGCCAGCAGCCCCCTTGGGGCCTTGAACACTGAAGCTTTCTTT
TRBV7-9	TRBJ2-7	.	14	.	CASSYGQPSYEQYF	TGTGCCAGCAGCTACGGACAGCCCTCCTACGAGCAGTACTTC
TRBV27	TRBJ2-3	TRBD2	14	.	CASRLAGGPDTQYF	TGTGCCAGCAGACTAGCGGGGGGGCCAGATACGCAGTATTTT
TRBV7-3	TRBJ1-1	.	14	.	CASSLQGPNTEAFF	TGTGCCAGCAGCTTACAGGGGCCGAACACTGAAGCTTTCTTT